These 26 T cell receptor beta chains share one sample of origin, sequenced in a study of T cell repertoires in cytomegalovirus infection. In TCRdb, the reads were re-called with MiXCR into one record per CDR3 protein. The sample has 750,000 to 950,000 distinct CDR3 sequences, 29% seen once. The antigens for these receptors are not known. Specimen: cultured CD8+ T cells from PBMCs, collected from culture after CMV antigen stimulation. The receptors come from a human donor in good health (CMV status not recorded). Some clones in this sample may be carry-over from other donors' samples.

In DNA, the CDR3 is TGTGCCAGCAGTTCGGGACTAGCGGGGGGGCATGATGAGCAGTTCTTC. It is translated as CASSSGLAGGHDEQFF. The rearrangement links TRBV12-3 or TRBV12-4 to TRBJ2-1; the match to TRBD2 covers 16 bases. V lost 4 bases to trimming and J lost 8 bases; unmatched junction nucleotides: 5. There are 16 residues in the CDR3.

The rearrangement uses TRBV9 and TRBJ2-3; TRBD1 aligns across 8 bases. CDR3 length equals 15 residues. The ends lost 3 bases at V and 2 bases at J; junction bases unmatched: 5. Germline CDR1 is SGDLS and CDR2 is YYNGEE. The CDR3 sequence is CASSGRQGPTDTQYF. CDR3 nucleotide sequence: TGTGCCAGCAGCGGCCGACAGGGGCCCACAGATACGCAGTATTTT.

The chain combines TRBV7-9 with TRBJ1-5; the D gene is possibly TRBD1 (5 bases). Germline V gene sequence: CDR1 SEHNR, CDR2 FQNEAQ (reference sequence). The CDR3 has 16 amino acids. Trimming took off 5 bases at V and 0 bases at J, with 14 bases between the two ends. CDR3 sequence: CASSTSTGPSNQPQHF. In nucleotides, the CDR3 is TGTGCCAGCAGCACCTCGACGGGACCTAGCAATCAGCCCCAGCATTTT.

This clonotype was seen many times. The V and J genes are TRBV7-9 and TRBJ1-5, with TRBD1 matching 7 bases. The CDR3 runs to 14 residues. V shed 5 bases and J 3 bases; nucleotides not matched to a gene: 4. The V gene's germline CDR1 is SEHNR and CDR2 FQNEAQ (reference sequence). CDR3 residues: CASSITGANQPQHF. Here the CDR3 DNA reads TGTGCCAGCAGCATTACAGGGGCCAATCAGCCCCAGCATTTT.

There are many counts of this clonotype. The V and J genes are TRBV12-3 or TRBV12-4 and TRBJ1-4; TRBD1 is a possible D gene (6 bases). Between the trimmed V and J ends, which lost 6 bases and 4 bases, there was a span of 12 bases. This CDR3 is built from 14 residues. CDR3 coding DNA: TGTGCCAGCAGCTTGACAGGACATAATGAAAAACTGTTTTTT. Translation: CASSLTGHNEKLFF.

This clonotype was observed at least ten times. V usage is TRBV7-2 and J usage is TRBJ1-6; D might be TRBD1 (5 bases). Looked up from germline, CDR1 is SGHTA and CDR2 is FQGNSA. V was shortened by 5 bases and J by 9 bases, with 11 bases between the two germline ends. This CDR3 is 13 amino acids long. DNA of the CDR3: TGTGCCAGCAGCCTACCAGACAGTTCACCCCTCCACTTT. Its translation: CASSLPDSSPLHF.

Only a few counts were recorded for this clonotype. The chain joins TRBV6-2 or TRBV6-3 to TRBJ2-7; unclear D gene. V dropped 3 bases and J dropped 2 bases, with 17 bases sitting between them. Germline V gene sequence: CDR1 MNHEY, CDR2 SVGEGT. This CDR3 is 16 amino acids long. The CDR3 is CASSYRLGTGAYEQYV. The CDR3 DNA reads TGTGCCAGCAGTTATAGGTTGGGAACTGGAGCCTACGAGCAGTACGTC.

The CDR3 here is CASSSFNYGYTF. The CDR3 DNA sequence: TGCGCCAGCAGTTCATTTAACTATGGCTACACCTTC. The genes are TRBV10-2 and TRBJ1-2; D unclear. This CDR3 comprises 12 residues. The germline gives CDR1 WSHSY, CDR2 SAAADI. V gave up 5 bases and J gave up 1 base, with 5 bases separating them.

The chain joins TRBV12-3 or TRBV12-4 to TRBJ1-3; 11 nucleotides align to TRBD1. The CDR3 runs 20 residues. V dropped 6 bases and J dropped 2; count of bases not matched to a gene: 18. CDR3: CASSSQPSRDRGITGNTIYF. Written as DNA, the CDR3 is TGTGCCAGCAGCTCACAACCTAGCCGGGACAGGGGGATTACTGGAAACACCATATATTTT.

CDR3 bases: TGTGCCAGCAGCCCCACTCGAGAGCAGTACTTC. This sequence encodes CASSPTREQYF. This chain joins TRBV7-8 and TRBJ2-7; D is unclear. The CDR3 has 11 amino acids. Germline V gives CDR1 SGHVS, CDR2 FQNEAQ. V was cut by 5 bases and J by 7 bases, with 9 bases left in between.

Ten or more counts support this clonotype. The chain is built from TRBV10-3 and TRBJ1-2; TRBD1 matches at 7 bases. Germline CDR1 and CDR2: ENHRY and SYGVKD. J was trimmed by 1 base and V by 10 bases; bases with no gene match: 9. This CDR3 contains 14 residues. The CDR3 DNA reads TGTGCCAGCTACACCCGGGACAGTAACTATGGCTACACCTTC. Protein: CASYTRDSNYGYTF.

In this sample, this clonotype turned up many times. The chain is built from TRBV7-9 and TRBJ2-1; no clear D. The CDR3 spans 10 residues. Trimming shortened V by 8 bases and J by 10 bases, and 9 bases separated the two germline ends. The germline V gene has CDR1 SEHNR and CDR2 FQNEAQ (reference sequence). The CDR3: CASGLGEQFF. The CDR3 DNA reads TGTGCCAGCGGTCTGGGGGAGCAGTTCTTC.

CDR3 DNA sequence: TGTGCCAGCAGTTACGTAGAGACAGCAAACTATGGCTACACCTTC. This codes for CASSYVETANYGYTF. The chain employs TRBV6-5 and TRBJ1-2; D perhaps matches TRBD1 (5 bases). The V end was cut by 2 bases, the J end by 2 bases, with 12 bases between. The CDR3 has 15 residues. Germline V lookup: CDR1 MNHEY, CDR2 SVGAGI.

The V gene is TRBV29-1, the J gene TRBJ2-1; possible D gene TRBD2, 6 bases. The CDR3 is made up of 17 amino acids. Germline CDR1 SQVTM, CDR2 ANQGSEA. Trimming stripped 1 base from V and 4 bases from J, with 20 bases between. CDR3 DNA: TGCAGCGTTGAAGGGATGGGTTGGGGCGGGGATTACAATGAGCAGTTCTTC. This gives the protein CSVEGMGWGGDYNEQFF.

The CDR3 region is CASSLAGLEGTANTEAFF. The CDR3 bases are TGTGCCAGCAGCTTAGCTGGCTTGGAAGGGACAGCAAACACTGAAGCTTTCTTT. J is TRBJ1-1 and V is TRBV7-9; 7 bases are a match to TRBD1. From germline, CDR1 is SEHNR and CDR2 FQNEAQ (reference sequence). V was clipped by 0 bases and J by 2 bases; unmatched bases: 12. This CDR3 region has 18 residues.

The sample holds a few counts of this clonotype. The chain's CDR3 is CASSILPAYQPQHF. The CDR3 bases are TGTGCCAGTAGCATCCTCCCAGCCTATCAGCCCCAGCATTTT. The chain uses TRBV19 and TRBJ1-5, with D unresolved. From germline, CDR1 is LNHDA and CDR2 SQIVND (reference sequence). The V and J ends lost 6 bases and 5 bases respectively, with 14 bases between them. The CDR3 contains 14 residues.

This sequence joins TRBV7-9 and TRBJ1-2; TRBD1 aligns across 10 bases. There are 18 residues in the CDR3. Germline V gives CDR1 SEHNR, CDR2 FQNEAQ (reference sequence). The V gene end was trimmed by 5 bases and the J gene end by 5 bases; junction bases not matched to a gene: 17. The DNA of the CDR3 is TGTGCCAGCAGCCCCGCCGGGACAGGGGTATCCCTTGGGTATGGCTACACCTTC. Translation gives CASSPAGTGVSLGYGYTF.

The genes are TRBV6-5 and TRBJ1-1, with D tentatively TRBD1 (5 bases). Germline CDR1 and CDR2: MNHEY and SVGAGI. V was shortened by 0 bases and J by 6 bases, with 11 bases between the two germline ends. The CDR3 spans 14 residues. CDR3 DNA: TGTGCCAGCAGTTACTCGATCGGGGACCCTGAAGCTTTCTTT. This sequence encodes CASSYSIGDPEAFF.

The chain is built from TRBV20-1 and TRBJ1-6, with 7 positions matching TRBD1. Germline V CDR1 and CDR2: DFQATT, SNEGSKA (reference sequence). The J segment lost 11 bases and the V segment lost 5 bases, leaving 12 bases of the junction unmatched. The CDR3 has 14 amino acids. The CDR3, as DNA: TGCAGTGCTGGGGCCGGCAGGGGGTCTCCACCCCTCCACTTT. It is translated as CSAGAGRGSPPLHF.

The chain recombines TRBV6-1 with TRBJ1-4; the D is unclear. Germline assignment: CDR1 MNHNS and CDR2 SASEGT. CDR3 size: 13 residues. V was clipped by 7 bases and J by 0 bases, with 6 bases between them. The CDR3 sequence: CASIGATNEKLFF. The CDR3 region has the DNA TGTGCCAGCATTGGGGCAACTAATGAAAAACTGTTTTTT.

There are a few counts of this clonotype. This chain connects TRBV5-1 to TRBJ1-6; a weak D match, TRBD1 (6 bases). Trimming cost V 1 base and J 7 bases, with 21 bases left between them. The CDR3 has 18 amino acids. Germline lookup yields CDR1 SGHRS and CDR2 YFSETQ. The CDR3 DNA is TGCGCCAGCAGCTTGAGATCCCGGACAGTCCGGGGAAATTCACCCCTCCACTTT. This gives the protein CASSLRSRTVRGNSPLHF. Full variable domain (outside the CDR3, taken from reference TRBV5-1 and TRBJ1-6): KAGVTQTPRYLIKTRGQQVTLSCSPISGHRSVSWYQQTPGQGLQFLFEYFSETQRNKGNFPGRFSGRQFSNSRSEMNVSTLELGDSALYLCASSLRSRTVRGNSPLHFGNGTRLTVT.

This chain connects TRBV12-3 or TRBV12-4 to TRBJ2-3; no firm D call. CDR3 length: 13 residues. V lost 10 bases and J 4 bases, leaving 15 bases between the germline ends. The CDR3 loop is CAITETPADTQYF. CDR3 in DNA: TGTGCCATCACAGAGACCCCCGCAGATACGCAGTATTTT.

The chain links TRBV5-6 to TRBJ1-1; TRBD1 agrees at 8 bases. CDR1 SGHDT and CDR2 YYEEEE come from the germline V gene. With 1 base clipped from V and 1 base from J, the junction kept 15 bases outside the gene matches. The CDR3 is 19 amino acids. Here the CDR3 DNA reads TGTGCCAGCAGCTTGAGGATTCGGACAGGGTCGATGGGGAACACTGAAGCTTTCTTT. Its translation is CASSLRIRTGSMGNTEAFF.

The table lists this clonotype with a few counts. The chain has TRBV7-9 and TRBJ2-2, with 10 bases identical to TRBD2. The CDR3 spans 16 residues. From germline, CDR1 is SEHNR and CDR2 FQNEAQ (reference sequence). V gave up 7 bases and J gave up 1 base; unmatched junction bases: 6. CDR3 region: CASILAGAVNTGELFF. The CDR3 nucleotides are TGTGCCAGCATCCTAGCGGGGGCGGTGAACACCGGGGAGCTGTTTTTT.

On this clonotype itself: Because the CDR3 is missing its conserved closing phenylalanine or tryptophan, this is likely a read error. The chain recombines TRBV7-6 with TRBJ2-2, with D unclear. CDR1 SGHVS and CDR2 FNYEAQ come from the germline V gene. The V end lost 3 bases, the J end lost 4 bases, and 6 bases lay between the germline ends. The CDR3 consists of 13 residues. The CDR3 sequence: CASSFLGTGELFS. CDR3 bases: TGTGCCAGCAGCTTCTTGGGCACCGGGGAGCTGTTTTCT.

The chain uses TRBV7-9 and TRBJ1-4; D gene unclear. Trimming pared 5 bases from V and 5 bases from J, leaving 9 bases between. CDR3 size: 13 residues. Per the germline V gene, CDR1 is SEHNR and CDR2 is FQNEAQ (reference sequence). CDR3 nucleotide sequence: TGTGCCAGCAGCGGAAGCGGGAATGAAAAACTGTTTTTT. This translates into CASSGSGNEKLFF. Full variable domain (rest looked up from reference TRBV7-9 and TRBJ1-4): DTGVSQNPRHKITKRGQNVTFRCDPISEHNRLYWYRQTLGQGPEFLTYFQNEAQLEKSRLLSDRFSAERPKGSFSTLEIQRTEQGDSAMYLCASSGSGNEKLFFGSGTQLSVL.